Following are 5 T cell receptor beta chains from one sample sequenced in a study of PD-L1 blockade in urothelial cancer (dated by TCRdb to about 2017). Receptors were amplified or captured by the immunoSEQ multiplex PCR assay. TCRdb limited this immuneACCESS table to in-frame rearrangements with V and J called. A share of clones is missing; checked studies link under half to unresolved V genes, and the rest is unexplained. Within this sample are tens of thousands of clones, with roughly 80% of them counted one time only. Together, the top ten hold about 4.1% of the sample. This specimen's time point label, interpreted: pretreatment peripheral blood. Sequencing was performed on PBMCs, taken around atezolizumab (anti-PD-L1) treatment. The receptor source for this set is a man between 65 and 85 years old with urothelial cancer.

This clone has a handful of counts. The chain employs TRBV7-9 and TRBJ1-4; 7 bases line up with TRBD1. J lost 6 bases, V lost 2 bases, and 6 bases had no gene match. The length of the CDR3 is 15 residues. Germline V gives CDR1 SEHNR, CDR2 FQNEAQ (reference sequence). In DNA, the CDR3 is TGTGCCAGCAGCTTAACGGCAGGGGGGTATGAAAAACTGTTTTTT. Translation: CASSLTAGGYEKLFF. Based on the CDR3 plus reference TRBV7-9 and TRBJ1-4, the full variable domain is DTGVSQNPRHKITKRGQNVTFRCDPISEHNRLYWYRQTLGQGPEFLTYFQNEAQLEKSRLLSDRFSAERPKGSFSTLEIQRTEQGDSAMYLCASSLTAGGYEKLFFGSGTQLSVL.

The chain recombines TRBV4-1 with TRBJ2-1; 8 bases match TRBD1. CDR1 MGHRA and CDR2 YSYEKL come from the germline V gene. Trimming at V came to 0 bases and at J to 8 bases, leaving 6 bases not matched to a gene. This CDR3 has 15 residues. The CDR3 coding sequence is TGCGCCAGCAGCCAAGACTCGGACAGGGAATATGAGCAGTTCTTC. It specifies CASSQDSDREYEQFF.

For this clone: The identical CDR3 is also encoded by other nucleotide sequences in the sample. The chain is built from TRBV6-5 and TRBJ1-6; 7 bases match TRBD1. CDR1 and CDR2 from the germline V gene are MNHEY and SVGAGI. The trim removed 2 bases at V and 6 bases at J, leaving 7 bases unmatched. This CDR3 spans 16 amino acids. The CDR3 DNA reads TGTGCCAGCAGTTACCTACAGGGGCGATTTAATTCACCCCTCCACTTT. Amino acid sequence: CASSYLQGRFNSPLHF.

This chain links TRBV5-4 with TRBJ1-3, with TRBD1 matching 9 bases. The CDR3 is 17 residues long. Germline CDR1 and CDR2: SGHNT and YYREEE (reference sequence). The junction had 8 bases not matched to a gene; V was cut back by 0 bases and J by 4 bases. CDR3 region: CASSLGPGDRAGNTIYF. DNA for the CDR3: TGTGCCAGCAGCTTGGGGCCCGGGGACAGGGCCGGAAACACCATATATTTT.

The chain uses TRBV5-5 and TRBJ1-1; 10 bases line up with TRBD1. This CDR3 contains 16 residues. Germline V gene lookup returns CDR1 SGHKS and CDR2 YYEKEE (reference sequence). The ends lost 4 bases at V and 4 bases at J; junction bases unmatched: 10. This CDR3 reads CASSHLDRGGGTEAFF. The CDR3, as DNA: TGTGCCAGCAGCCATCTGGACAGGGGGGGTGGCACTGAAGCTTTCTTT. The full variable domain, in which reference TRBV5-5 and TRBJ1-1 provide the parts outside the CDR3, is DAGVTQSPTHLIKTRGQQVTLRCSPISGHKSVSWYQQVLGQGPQFIFQYYEKEERGRGNFPDRFSARQFPNYSSELNVNALLLGDSALYLCASSHLDRGGGTEAFFGQGTRLTVV.